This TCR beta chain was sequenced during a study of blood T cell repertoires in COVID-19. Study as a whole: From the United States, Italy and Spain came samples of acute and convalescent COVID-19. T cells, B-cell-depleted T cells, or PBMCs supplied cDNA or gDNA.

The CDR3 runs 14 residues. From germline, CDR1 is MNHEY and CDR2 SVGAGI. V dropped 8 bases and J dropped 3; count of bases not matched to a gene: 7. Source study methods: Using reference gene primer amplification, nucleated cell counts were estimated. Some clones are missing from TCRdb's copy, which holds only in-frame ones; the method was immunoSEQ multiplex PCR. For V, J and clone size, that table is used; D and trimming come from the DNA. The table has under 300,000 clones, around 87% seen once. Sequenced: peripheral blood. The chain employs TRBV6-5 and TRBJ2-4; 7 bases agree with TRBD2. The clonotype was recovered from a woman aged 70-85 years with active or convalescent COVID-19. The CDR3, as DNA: TGTGCCAGCGCCTGGGGGGGGAACAAAAACATTCAGTACTTC. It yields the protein CASAWGGNKNIQYF.